Each of the 29 T cell receptor beta chains below was sequenced from the same sample in a study of blood T cell repertoires in COVID-19. Method: immunoSEQ multiplex PCR; TCRdb's copy keeps in-frame clones and lacks some. This table has approximately 120,000 clones, roughly 85% appearing once. The source material was peripheral blood. The receptors originated from a woman aged 55-70 years with acute or convalescent COVID-19.

The rearrangement links TRBV15 to TRBJ2-1; possible D gene TRBD2, 6 bases. This CDR3 is built from 15 residues. CDR1 LNHNV and CDR2 YYDKDF come from the germline V gene (reference sequence). V shed 0 bases and J shed 5 bases, with 11 bases lying between them. As DNA, the CDR3 is TGTGCCACCAGCAGAGATCCGGGCGGGAACAATGAGCAGTTCTTC. It is translated as CATSRDPGGNNEQFF.

V gene TRBV5-1 combines with J gene TRBJ1-2, with D unclear. V was trimmed by 1 base and J by 8 bases, leaving 9 bases between them. Germline V gene sequence: CDR1 SGHRS, CDR2 YFSETQ. CDR3 length: 12 residues. CDR3 amino acids: CASSLNEGGYTF. The CDR3 DNA is TGCGCCAGCAGCTTGAACGAGGGCGGCTACACCTTC.

This chain uses TRBV5-4 with TRBJ2-7, with 7 bases identical to TRBD2. The V segment lost 4 bases and the J segment 0 bases; nucleotides outside the gene matches: 7. The CDR3 spans 15 residues. CDR1 SGHNT and CDR2 YYREEE come from the germline V gene (reference sequence). The DNA for the CDR3 is TGTGCCAGCAGCCAACCTAGCGGCCTCTCCTACGAGCAGTACTTC. This codes for CASSQPSGLSYEQYF.

This chain links TRBV19 with TRBJ2-3; no reliable D call. The CDR3 is 13 residues long. V lost 3 bases, J lost 2 bases, and 6 bases lay in between. Germline loops: CDR1 LNHDA, CDR2 SQIVND (reference sequence). The CDR3 is CASSIYFTDTQYF. CDR3 DNA sequence: TGTGCCAGTAGTATTTATTTCACAGATACGCAGTATTTT.

Here the CDR3 reads CASSQGQGMNTEAFF. DNA of the CDR3: TGTGCCAGCAGCCAGGGACAGGGTATGAACACTGAAGCTTTCTTT. The rearrangement uses TRBV3-1 (or the pseudogene TRBV3-2) and TRBJ1-1; TRBD1 aligns across 9 bases. The V gene end was trimmed by 3 bases and the J gene end by 0 bases; junction bases not matched to a gene: 2. The CDR3 is 15 amino acids. The germline V gene has CDR1 LGHDT and CDR2 YNNKEL (reference sequence).

J is TRBJ2-5 and V is TRBV15; 10 bases match TRBD2. CDR3 length: 15 amino acids. The trim removed 2 bases at V and 5 bases at J, leaving 5 bases unmatched. Germline values: CDR1 LNHNV, CDR2 YYDKDF (reference sequence). This chain's CDR3 is CATSRLAGAGETQYF. The CDR3 nucleotides are TGTGCCACCAGCAGACTAGCGGGAGCGGGTGAGACCCAGTACTTC.

The genes are TRBV2 and TRBJ1-4; 9 bases are a match to TRBD1. This CDR3 comprises 14 residues. The germline gives CDR1 SNHLY, CDR2 FYNNEI. After removal of 7 bases from V and 6 bases from J, the junction contained 6 bases not matched to a gene. The CDR3 is CASIPGTGYEKLFF. The CDR3 nucleotides are TGTGCCAGCATCCCCGGGACAGGGTATGAAAAACTGTTTTTT.

The chain employs TRBV2 and TRBJ1-3; D ambiguous. The V gene's germline CDR1 is SNHLY and CDR2 FYNNEI. This CDR3 comprises 14 residues. Trimming shortened V by 3 bases and J by 4 bases, and 10 bases separated the two germline ends. The CDR3 DNA sequence: TGTGCCAGCAGTGACACAGCAGGCGGAAACACCATATATTTT. The encoded protein is CASSDTAGGNTIYF.

This clone occurred once. The chain joins TRBV28 to TRBJ1-1, with D perhaps matching TRBD1 (5 bases). The CDR3 length is 14 residues. V was shortened by 3 bases and J by 2 bases, with 10 bases between the two germline ends. The germline V gene encodes CDR1 MDHEN and CDR2 SYDVKM. The CDR3 spells CASSFQGSNTEAFF. The CDR3 DNA reads TGTGCCAGCAGTTTTCAGGGATCAAACACTGAAGCTTTCTTT.

This sequence joins TRBV19 and TRBJ1-5; perhaps TRBD1 as D (6 bases). The CDR3 consists of 16 residues. Germline-derived CDR1 and CDR2 are LNHDA and SQIVND (reference sequence). The ends were cut back, 11 bases at V and 0 bases at J, with 20 bases in the middle. The CDR3 nucleotides read TGTGCCGGCCAGGGGTTACGTTTCGATAGCAATCAGCCCCAGCATTTT. Translated: CAGQGLRFDSNQPQHF.

This chain uses TRBV5-1 with TRBJ2-1; 8 bases match TRBD2. Germline CDR1 reads SGHRS; CDR2 reads YFSETQ. This CDR3 has 17 amino acids. V dropped 2 bases and J dropped 1; count of bases not matched to a gene: 8. The CDR3 region has the DNA TGCGCCAGCAGCTTCGCCGCTAGCGGGCTTTCCTACAATGAGCAGTTCTTC. This translates into CASSFAASGLSYNEQFF.

V is TRBV25-1 and J is TRBJ2-7; 12 positions match TRBD2. The V gene end was trimmed by 1 base and the J gene end by 0 bases; junction bases not matched to a gene: 4. From germline, CDR1 is MGHDK and CDR2 SYGVNS. This CDR3 is 17 amino acids long. The CDR3 sequence is CASSELGLAGDSYEQYF. In DNA, the CDR3 is TGTGCCAGCAGTGAATTGGGACTAGCGGGTGACTCCTACGAGCAGTACTTC.

This clone was recorded only once. The chain employs TRBV6-5 and TRBJ1-2; D unresolved. V lost 10 bases, J lost 8 bases, and 14 bases lay in between. Germline V gene sequence: CDR1 MNHEY, CDR2 SVGAGI. The CDR3 totals 11 residues. The CDR3 DNA follows: TGTGCCACCGTGAGGCGGGAAGGCTACACCTTC. This encodes CATVRREGYTF.

This clone has only a few counts. The chain joins TRBV9 to TRBJ1-1; tentatively, D is TRBD1 (6 bases). V lost 2 bases, J lost 2 bases, and 22 bases lay in between. The CDR3 has 18 residues. Germline lookup yields CDR1 SGDLS and CDR2 YYNGEE. The CDR3 DNA is TGTGCCAGCAGCGTTCTGACGGAGGGGGGGCGCAGAAACACTGAAGCTTTCTTT. This codes for CASSVLTEGGRRNTEAFF.

V is TRBV27 and J is TRBJ2-2; 9 bases are shared with TRBD2. The CDR3 runs 15 residues. V lost 6 bases to trimming and J lost 6 bases; unmatched junction nucleotides: 8. In germline, CDR1 is MNHEY, CDR2 SMNVEV (reference sequence). The CDR3 protein is CASSPNAGGAGELFF. In DNA, the CDR3 is TGTGCCAGCAGCCCTAACGCGGGAGGGGCCGGGGAGCTGTTTTTT.

On this clone itself: Other DNA sequences of this sample code for an identical CDR3. The chain has TRBV3-1 (or the pseudogene TRBV3-2) and TRBJ2-2; D is ambiguous. Per germline, CDR1 LGHDT and CDR2 YNNKEL (reference sequence). The CDR3 covers 14 residues. V was cut by 1 base and J by 3 bases, with 6 bases left in between. The CDR3 sequence: CASSQAPDTGELFF. CDR3 coding DNA: TGTGCCAGCAGCCAAGCTCCAGACACCGGGGAGCTGTTTTTT.

V and J are TRBV6-5 and TRBJ2-1, with D unresolved. CDR3 length: 14 amino acids. CDR1 MNHEY and CDR2 SVGAGI come from the germline V gene. Between the trimmed V and J ends, which lost 6 bases and 0 bases, there was a span of 9 bases. CDR3 sequence (DNA): TGTGCCAGCAGGACACCGAGCTCCTACAATGAGCAGTTCTTC. Protein product: CASRTPSSYNEQFF.

This clone has a handful of counts. The gene calls are TRBV28 and TRBJ1-4, with D possibly being TRBD1 (5 bases). The germline CDR1 and CDR2 sequences are MDHEN and SYDVKM. The CDR3 sequence is 14 residues long. The V end lost 10 bases, the J end lost 8 bases, and 20 bases lay between the germline ends. CDR3 residues: CATYSQGLGEKLFF. The CDR3 coding sequence is TGTGCCACCTACTCGCAGGGTTTAGGGGAAAAACTGTTTTTT.

Turning to this clone: The junction and the germline gene differ at one end; a read error may be behind it. The gene calls are TRBV7-7 and TRBJ1-5; no reliable D call. CDR3 size: 15 residues. The V gene's germline CDR1 is SSHAT and CDR2 FNYEAQ (reference sequence). Written as DNA, the CDR3 is TGTGCTAGCAGCGAGGGCCGGTCGCACGATCAGCCCCAGCATTTT. This translates into CASSEGRSHDQPQHF. Supplemented by reference TRBV7-7 and TRBJ1-5, the full variable domain reads GAGVSQSPRYKVTKRGQDVTLRCDPISSHATLYWYQQALGQGPEFLTYFNYEAQPDKSGLPSDRFSAERPEGSISTLTIQRTEQRDSAMYRCASSEGRSHDQPQHFGDGTRLSIL.

J is TRBJ2-3 and V is TRBV5-1; tentatively, D is TRBD2 (5 bases). Germline values: CDR1 SGHRS, CDR2 YFSETQ. The germline V and J ends were trimmed by 4 bases and 2 bases, with 11 bases remaining between them. This CDR3 contains 14 residues. The CDR3 reads CASSIPGNTDTQYF. The CDR3 DNA is TGCGCCAGCAGCATCCCGGGGAACACAGATACGCAGTATTTT.

The rearrangement joins TRBV19 to TRBJ2-3, with D unresolved. The CDR3 has 14 amino acids. With 6 bases removed from V and 2 bases from J, the gap between germline ends came to 12 bases. From germline, CDR1 is LNHDA and CDR2 SQIVND (reference sequence). For the CDR3, the DNA is TGTGCCAGTAGGGATAGCCGGGTCACAGATACGCAGTATTTT. It translates to CASRDSRVTDTQYF.

The chain combines TRBV5-1 with TRBJ2-3, with D perhaps TRBD1 (5 bases). The CDR3 is 16 amino acids. The germline V gene encodes CDR1 SGHRS and CDR2 YFSETQ. V was pared by 0 bases and J by 3 bases, with 14 bases between. The chain's CDR3 is CASSLEGVVGTDTQYF. In nucleotides, the CDR3 is TGCGCCAGCAGCTTGGAAGGGGTAGTCGGTACAGATACGCAGTATTTT.

This sequence joins TRBV6-5 and TRBJ1-6, with D possibly matching TRBD1 (6 bases). The V end lost 0 bases, the J end lost 8 bases, and 11 bases lay between the germline ends. The CDR3 is 15 residues long. Germline CDR1 reads MNHEY; CDR2 reads SVGAGI. The CDR3, as DNA: TGTGCCAGCAGTTACTCAGCAGGGGTGGATTCACCCCTCCACTTT. Amino acid sequence: CASSYSAGVDSPLHF.

The chain is built from TRBV15 and TRBJ2-4; possible D gene TRBD1, 5 bases. The germline gives CDR1 LNHNV, CDR2 YYDKDF (reference sequence). V was trimmed by 0 bases and J by 8 bases, leaving 8 bases between them. This CDR3 is 13 amino acids long. The CDR3 loop reads CATSREGPDIQYF. The CDR3 DNA is TGTGCCACCAGCAGAGAGGGGCCCGACATTCAGTACTTC.

The chain uses TRBV10-3 and TRBJ2-3, with TRBD2 matching over 7 bases. The CDR3 length is 15 residues. Germline CDR1 ENHRY, CDR2 SYGVKD. V dropped 11 bases and J dropped 1; count of bases not matched to a gene: 12. CDR3 bases: TGTGCCGTCGGAGCGGGACGCTCAGGCACAGATACGCAGTATTTT. The encoded protein is CAVGAGRSGTDTQYF.

V usage is TRBV3-1 (or the pseudogene TRBV3-2) and J usage is TRBJ2-1, with 7 bases matching TRBD1. The ends lost 5 bases at V and 10 bases at J; junction bases unmatched: 17. The CDR3 has 16 residues. In germline, CDR1 is LGHDT, CDR2 YNNKEL (reference sequence). In DNA form, the CDR3 reads TGTGCCAGCAGCACCTCCATCCCGACAGGGCGTGGAGAGCAGTTCTTC. The encoded protein is CASSTSIPTGRGEQFF.

This clone was seen only a few times. This chain links TRBV6-5 with TRBJ1-6; D possibly corresponds to TRBD1 (6 bases). This CDR3 has 15 residues. In germline, CDR1 is MNHEY, CDR2 SVGAGI. With 5 bases removed from V and 10 bases from J, the gap between germline ends came to 18 bases. CDR3 DNA: TGTGCCAGCAGTACCGGGACACCTTCCAACTCACCCCTCCACTTT. Translated, it gives CASSTGTPSNSPLHF.

The chain links TRBV11-2 to TRBJ2-1, with TRBD2 matching 8 bases. Germline V CDR1 and CDR2: SGHAT, FQNNGV. V trimming: 1 base; J trimming: 6 bases; junction bases outside the gene matches: 11. CDR3 length equals 17 residues. The CDR3 here is CASSLGSGGPGVNEQFF. CDR3 nucleotides: TGTGCCAGCAGCTTAGGATCGGGAGGGCCGGGCGTCAATGAGCAGTTCTTC.

The rearrangement uses TRBV5-8 and TRBJ1-5; D might be TRBD1 (5 bases). Looked up from germline, CDR1 is SGHTS and CDR2 is YDEGEE. CDR3 length equals 14 residues. V shed 0 bases and J shed 5 bases, with 9 bases lying between them. CDR3 in amino acids: CASSLGGDYQPQHF. The CDR3 DNA follows: TGTGCCAGCAGCTTGGGAGGGGACTATCAGCCCCAGCATTTT.